The 19 T cell receptor beta chains given below trace back to one sample, sequenced in a study of identical twins. TCRdb itself ran the 5' RACE reads through MiXCR, one entry per CDR3 protein. Here the sample spans 200,000 to 250,000 distinct CDR3 sequences, about 13% being singletons. The data were also submitted as part of a second study, on yellow fever vaccine responses in identical twins.

Specimen: memory (CD45RO+) T cells sorted from blood. These receptors were collected from a woman between 18 and 29 years old in good health.

The chain carries TRBV20-1 and TRBJ2-3; D not resolved. CDR1 DFQATT and CDR2 SNEGSKA come from the germline V gene (reference sequence). Trimming took off 6 bases at V and 2 bases at J, with 12 bases between the two ends. The CDR3 sequence is 13 residues long. The CDR3: CSADIQTTDTQYF. In DNA form, the CDR3 reads TGCAGTGCCGACATTCAAACCACAGATACGCAGTATTTT.

With respect to this clonotype: Sequence at one end of the junction differs from germline and may be a read error. The chain carries TRBV14 and TRBJ2-7; tentatively, D is TRBD1 (7 bases). The length of the CDR3 is 14 residues. CDR1 is SGHDN, CDR2 FVKESK, per germline. CDR3 region: CASSRSQGRYELYF. The CDR3 bases are TGTGCCAGCAGCCGATCACAGGGGAGGTACGAGCTGTACTTC.

The chain recombines TRBV5-6 with TRBJ2-3; D is uncertain. Trimming pared 4 bases from V and 6 bases from J, leaving 15 bases between. The CDR3 sequence is 14 residues long. Per the germline V gene, CDR1 is SGHDT and CDR2 is YYEEEE. CDR3 nucleotide sequence: TGTGCCAGCAGCCCGACCTTACCCAGCGATACGCAGTATTTT. Amino acids: CASSPTLPSDTQYF.

CDR3 in amino acids: CASSVVAGGTYEQYF. CDR3 bases: TGTGCCAGCAGCGTAGTGGCGGGGGGTACCTACGAGCAGTACTTC. This chain links TRBV9 with TRBJ2-7; TRBD2 aligns across 8 bases. The V gene's germline CDR1 is SGDLS and CDR2 YYNGEE. Germline trimming cut 0 bases from V and 2 bases from J; bases unmatched to any gene: 4. The CDR3 covers 15 residues.

This clonotype was found a few times. This chain joins TRBV20-1 and TRBJ2-1; no reliable D call. CDR3 length equals 15 residues. Trimming stripped 1 base from V and 0 bases from J, with 10 bases between. Germline CDR1 reads DFQATT; CDR2 reads SNEGSKA (reference sequence). CDR3: CSARVGQSSYNEQFF. DNA of the CDR3: TGCAGTGCTAGAGTTGGCCAGAGCTCCTACAATGAGCAGTTCTTC.

The gene calls are TRBV7-2 and TRBJ2-3, with 8 bases matching TRBD2. This CDR3 has 17 residues. CDR1 is SGHTA, CDR2 FQGNSA, per germline. The ends lost 5 bases at V and 6 bases at J; junction bases unmatched: 16. The CDR3: CASSPSLGGTRRDTQYF. The CDR3 nucleotides read TGTGCCAGCAGCCCCTCTCTGGGGGGGACTAGGAGGGATACGCAGTATTTT.

The chain is built from TRBV15 and TRBJ2-2, with 12 positions matching TRBD2. From germline, CDR1 is LNHNV and CDR2 YYDKDF (reference sequence). The CDR3 is made up of 17 amino acids. V was clipped by 3 bases and J by 6 bases; unmatched bases: 8. CDR3 region: CATSRLAGGPGSGELFF. Written as DNA, the CDR3 is TGTGCCACCAGCAGGCTAGCGGGAGGGCCGGGCTCCGGGGAGCTGTTTTTT.

Ten or more counts support this clonotype. V is TRBV29-1 and J is TRBJ2-7; D not resolved. V dropped 4 bases and J dropped 9 bases, with 13 bases sitting between them. The CDR3 runs to 11 residues. Germline V gene lookup returns CDR1 SQVTM and CDR2 ANQGSEA. CDR3 residues: CSVGDSSPQYF. In nucleotides, the CDR3 is TGCAGCGTTGGAGACTCATCGCCGCAGTACTTC.

This clonotype has more than one count but fewer than ten. This chain connects TRBV3-1 to TRBJ2-2; D is uncertain. This CDR3 is built from 13 residues. V dropped 4 bases and J dropped 2 bases, with 5 bases sitting between them. Germline assignment: CDR1 LGHDT and CDR2 YNNKEL (reference sequence). The CDR3 is CASSRSNTGELFF. DNA for the CDR3: TGTGCCAGCAGCCGGTCCAACACCGGGGAGCTGTTTTTT.

The gene calls are TRBV5-1 and TRBJ1-2; 7 positions agree with TRBD1. V shed 2 bases and J 0 bases; nucleotides not matched to a gene: 4. Germline values: CDR1 SGHRS, CDR2 YFSETQ. The CDR3 length is 15 residues. CDR3 nucleotide sequence: TGCGCCAGCAGCTTTAGACAGGGAACTAACTATGGCTACACCTTC. Residues: CASSFRQGTNYGYTF.

The CDR3 DNA is TGTGCCAGCAGCCCCCAGGTTACAACTAATGAAAAACTGTTTTTT. Translation gives CASSPQVTTNEKLFF. V is TRBV7-9 and J is TRBJ1-4; no reliable D call. V lost 5 bases and J 0 bases, leaving 10 bases between the germline ends. The CDR3 is made up of 15 amino acids. CDR1 and CDR2 (germline): SEHNR, FQNEAQ (reference sequence).

The chain is built from TRBV27 and TRBJ2-7; 12 bases match TRBD2. V dropped 5 bases and J dropped 2; count of bases not matched to a gene: 10. This CDR3 comprises 17 residues. Germline V gene sequence: CDR1 MNHEY, CDR2 SMNVEV (reference sequence). The CDR3 coding sequence is TGTGCCAGCAGTCCCACCCCGACTAGCGGGAGTACCTACGAGCAGTACTTC. Amino acids: CASSPTPTSGSTYEQYF.

The chain is built from TRBV3-1 and TRBJ2-3; 10 nucleotides align to TRBD2. The CDR3 has 18 residues. The V segment lost 2 bases and the J segment 6 bases; nucleotides outside the gene matches: 14. Germline CDR1 is LGHDT and CDR2 is YNNKEL (reference sequence). CDR3 in DNA: TGTGCCAGCAGCCAAAGTCGAGCGGGGGGGGTCCTCAGTGATACGCAGTATTTT. Protein sequence: CASSQSRAGGVLSDTQYF.

This clonotype was counted a few times. The chain has TRBV12-3 or TRBV12-4 and TRBJ2-5, with D unresolved. Trimming removed 1 base from V and 5 bases from J, with 8 bases in between. CDR3 length: 13 residues. CDR3 nucleotide sequence: TGTGCCAGCAGTTTAGTGCCCTCGGAGACCCAGTACTTC. It specifies CASSLVPSETQYF.

V is TRBV7-6 and J is TRBJ2-7, with D perhaps matching TRBD2 (5 bases). The CDR3 is made up of 14 amino acids. V lost 2 bases and J 3 bases, leaving 11 bases between the germline ends. Germline values: CDR1 SGHVS, CDR2 FNYEAQ. The CDR3 nucleotides read TGTGCCAGCAGCTTAACGGGAACTGACTACGAGCAGTACTTC. It specifies CASSLTGTDYEQYF.

This chain links TRBV2 with TRBJ1-2; 7 positions match TRBD1. The CDR3 extends over 12 amino acids. Germline V CDR1 and CDR2: SNHLY, FYNNEI. Trimming removed 5 bases from V and 14 bases from J; junction bases left unmatched: 11. The CDR3 nucleotides are TGTGCCAGCAGTTTAAGACAGGGAGAAAGGACCTTC. Translation gives CASSLRQGERTF.

This clonotype was counted between two and nine times. J is TRBJ1-1 and V is TRBV20-1; D not resolved. Between the trimmed V and J ends, which lost 2 bases and 3 bases, there was a span of 4 bases. In germline, CDR1 is DFQATT, CDR2 SNEGSKA (reference sequence). This CDR3 spans 11 amino acids. DNA of the CDR3: TGCAGTGCTAGACAATACACTGAAGCTTTCTTT. Protein sequence: CSARQYTEAFF.

This chain connects TRBV7-2 to TRBJ2-3, with a possible D match to TRBD2 (5 bases). The V end lost 3 bases, the J end lost 0 bases, and 13 bases lay between the germline ends. Germline loops: CDR1 SGHTA, CDR2 FQGNSA. This CDR3 is 16 amino acids long. For the CDR3, the DNA is TGTGCCAGCAGCTTCCGGACTTCCCTTAGCACAGATACGCAGTATTTT. This translates into CASSFRTSLSTDTQYF. Looking up the rest from reference TRBV7-2 and TRBJ2-3 gives the full variable domain: GAGVSQSPSNKVTEKGKDVELRCDPISGHTALYWYRQSLGQGLEFLIYFQGNSAPDKSGLPSDRFSAERTGGSVSTLTIQRTQQEDSAVYLCASSFRTSLSTDTQYFGPGTRLTVL.

V usage is TRBV12-3 or TRBV12-4 and J usage is TRBJ2-7; D perhaps matches TRBD1 (5 bases). The CDR3 spans 13 residues. The ends were cut back, 6 bases at V and 6 bases at J, with 15 bases in the middle. The CDR3 sequence is CASRKIRVGEQYF. The CDR3 DNA reads TGTGCCAGCAGGAAAATCAGGGTCGGCGAGCAGTACTTC.